The T cell receptor (beta chain) under discussion was sequenced for a study of chemoradiotherapy in HPV16-positive cancers. Study findings and constraints: Candidate HPV-specific clones and E7-related TCR motifs grew in tumor during treatment. For HPV16-positive patients, expanding HPV-responsive T cells associated with longer recurrence-free survival.

Repeated repertoire sampling spanned the course of chemoradiotherapy. This CDR3 contains 11 residues. Trimming removed 5 bases from V and 5 bases from J, with 6 bases in between. CDR1 SGHVS and CDR2 FQNEAQ come from the germline V gene. With regard to this clone: Its antigen is still unknown.

Sequencing used immunoSEQ multiplex PCR; TCRdb keeps in-frame clones, though not all of them. Among about 6,500 clones, 80% to 95% were seen once, and the ten largest hold more than 1.5%. This chain joins TRBV7-8 and TRBJ2-5; D perhaps matches TRBD1 (6 bases). Sequenced material: blood, taken from a patient who underwent chemoradiotherapy. The sequence derives from a human donor with HPV-associated anogenital cancer. The CDR3 here is CASSTGETQYF. The CDR3 nucleotides are TGTGCCAGCAGCACAGGGGAGACCCAGTACTTC.